The T cell receptor beta chain under discussion was sequenced for a study of early stage breast cancer tumors. For the study at large: Invasive lobular carcinomas made up about 35% of the 12 ER+/PR+/HER2- tumors. Study-wide findings and caveats: Blood repertoires resembled normal breast more than tumor.

This clone showed up just once. Antigen unknown. Sequenced by immunoSEQ multiplex PCR; TCRdb stores in-frame clones only, minus some. Here the sample spans roughly 5,400 clones, 64% being singletons. The receptor's source is a person in their fifties with breast cancer. The sequencing sample was made of breast tumor tissue.

The CDR3 sequence: CASRSSGGANTDTQYF. For the CDR3, the DNA is TGCGCCAGCAGGTCTAGCGGGGGGGCCAACACAGATACGCAGTATTTT. The chain uses TRBV4-1 and TRBJ2-3, with TRBD2 matching 12 bases. The CDR3 runs to 16 residues. Trimming removed 6 bases from V and 2 bases from J; junction bases left unmatched: 6. Germline lookup yields CDR1 MGHRA and CDR2 YSYEKL.